This TCR beta chain was recorded in a study of T cells after yellow fever vaccination. About the study: Where fractions had low cell numbers, libraries were prepared from them with the SMART-Seq v4 Ultra Low Input RNA kit. Study-level findings and limits: Bulk-population clonotypes that are abundant could appear as contaminants in FACS-sorted repertoires. Researchers noted that a small share of clonotypes showed up in both CD4 and CD8 compartments.

5'RACE template switching added a universal primer site and UMIs to TCR cDNA. TCRdb itself ran the 5' RACE reads through MiXCR, one entry per CDR3 protein. The table includes under 200,000 distinct CDR3 sequences, under 7.5% detected once. This clonotype came up many times. Its specificity is unknown. V was cut by 3 bases and J by 8 bases, with 17 bases left in between. The CDR3 spans 14 residues. Per the germline V gene, CDR1 is DFQATT and CDR2 is SNEGSKA (reference sequence). This specimen consisted of CD4+ T cells sorted from PBMCs, obtained about 5 days after the first yellow fever vaccination. This TCR came from a man younger than 35 who received the YFV17D yellow fever vaccine. The J gene is TRBJ2-4, the V gene TRBV20-1; D gene unclear. DNA of the CDR3: TGCAGTGCTAGGATTCGACTCGGAAGCGACATTCAGTACTTC. This gives the protein CSARIRLGSDIQYF.